A selection of T cell receptor beta chains follows, all from one sample in a study of vaccination and CD4 T cells after COVID-19. Using its own MiXCR run on the PCR reads, TCRdb lists one record per CDR3 protein. The sample holds about 3,400 distinct CDR3 sequences, approximately 16% seen once. For these TCRs, the target antigens are not known. The material sequenced was CD4+ T cells from blood, cultured in vitro. All receptors derive from a human donor who had recovered from COVID-19. The CDR3 runs from the conserved cysteine through the conserved F or W. Fields, in order: clone size, J gene, D gene, CDR3 length, V gene, CDR3 protein, CDR3 DNA. A D gene is named only where the DNA matches it firmly. Size tells how often a clone was seen (once, few, many) or the class of an expanded clone, and some rows leave it out.

>.|TRBJ2-1|TRBD2|15|TRBV5-1
CASSLVAGVGNEQFF
TGCGCCAGCAGCTTGGTCGCGGGGGTGGGCAATGAGCAGTTCTTC
>.|TRBJ2-5|.|13|TRBV5-1
CASSWVGGETQYF
TGCGCCAGCAGCTGGGTCGGTGGGGAGACCCAGTACTTC
>.|TRBJ2-7|.|12|TRBV7-9
CASSLVGYEQYF
TGTGCCAGCAGCTTAGTCGGCTACGAGCAGTACTTC
>.|TRBJ2-3|.|16|TRBV30
CARGGTGGPGADTQYF
TGTGCCCGAGGTGGGACCGGGGGGCCCGGGGCAGATACGCAGTATTTT
>medium-sized|TRBJ1-2|.|13|TRBV20-1
CSARGAPNYGYTF
TGCAGTGCTAGGGGGGCGCCTAACTATGGCTACACCTTC
>.|TRBJ1-1|.|14|TRBV6-1
CASSRGSGNTEAFF
TGTGCCAGCAGCCGTGGGAGCGGAAACACTGAAGCTTTCTTT
>.|TRBJ2-3|.|15|TRBV20-1
CSAREAGAKGNTQYF
TGCAGTGCTAGAGAGGCAGGGGCCAAAGGGAATACGCAGTATTTT
>few|TRBJ2-7|.|15|TRBV9
CASSPRALSAYEQYF
TGTGCCAGCAGCCCCAGGGCCCTTTCCGCCTACGAGCAGTACTTC
>.|TRBJ1-1|.|15|TRBV20-1
CSAVMAGMRGTEAFF
TGCAGTGCTGTTATGGCAGGGATGAGGGGCACTGAAGCTTTCTTT
>medium-sized|TRBJ2-3|TRBD2|15|TRBV10-3
CAISSRTSSTDTQYF
TGTGCCATCAGTTCTCGGACTAGCAGCACAGATACGCAGTATTTT
>.|TRBJ2-7|TRBD2|12|TRBV20-1
CSASGGAYEQYF
TGCAGTGCTAGCGGGGGGGCGTACGAGCAGTACTTC
>.|TRBJ2-2|.|16|TRBV5-3
CASSFSGGTNTGELFF
TGTGCCAGCAGCTTTAGCGGAGGAACTAACACCGGGGAGCTGTTTTTT
>.|TRBJ1-6|.|15|TRBV3-1
CASSQAAGPGSPLHF
TGTGCCAGCAGCCAAGCCGCAGGGCCAGGATCACCCCTCCACTTT
>medium-sized|TRBJ1-2|.|14|TRBV20-1
CSARGGPSSMASTF
TGCAGTGCTAGAGGGGGGCCCTCCTCTATGGCTAGCACCTTC
>medium-sized|TRBJ1-2|TRBD1|14|TRBV6-1
CASRPTGQGAGYTF
TGTGCCAGCAGACCAACGGGACAGGGGGCTGGCTACACCTTC
>.|TRBJ2-3|TRBD2|15|TRBV20-1
CSAGTSATYTDTQYF
TGCAGTGCTGGGACTAGCGCGACTTACACAGATACGCAGTATTTT
>few|TRBJ1-2|.|14|TRBV18
CASSRLEGDGGYTF
TGTGCCAGCTCACGATTAGAGGGAGATGGTGGCTACACCTTC
>.|TRBJ2-1|.|15|TRBV5-1
CASSFEYRPYNEQFF
TGCGCCAGCAGCTTCGAGTACAGACCCTACAATGAGCAGTTCTTC
>.|TRBJ2-7|.|13|TRBV12-3/TRBV12-4
CASSSGRNYEQYF
TGTGCCAGCAGTTCGGGACGGAACTACGAGCAGTACTTC
>.|TRBJ2-7|.|12|TRBV18
CASSPGTYEQYF
TGTGCCAGCTCGCCTGGAACCTACGAGCAGTACTTC
>.|TRBJ2-3|.|11|TRBV29-1
CSGGPHHTQYF
TGCAGCGGAGGCCCCCATCATACGCAGTATTTT
>large|TRBJ1-5|.|15|TRBV19
CASSMGGNSNQPQHF
TGTGCCAGTAGTATGGGGGGGAATAGCAATCAGCCCCAGCATTTT
>.|TRBJ2-7|.|13|TRBV18
CASSPGNAYEQYF
TGTGCCAGCTCACCAGGAAACGCCTACGAGCAGTACTTC
>few|TRBJ1-6|.|15|TRBV7-2
CASSLDGRAHSPLHF
TGTGCCAGCAGCTTAGATGGACGGGCCCATTCACCCCTCCACTTT
>few|TRBJ2-7|.|13|TRBV19
CASSIVANREQYF
TGTGCCAGTAGTATAGTTGCCAACCGCGAGCAGTACTTC
>medium-sized|TRBJ2-7|.|15|TRBV7-8
CASSLAEGLSYEQYF
TGTGCCAGCAGCTTAGCGGAGGGCTTATCCTACGAGCAGTACTTC
>medium-sized|TRBJ1-2|.|11|TRBV30
CAADGRNGYTF
TGTGCCGCGGACGGTCGAAATGGCTACACCTTC
>.|TRBJ2-2|TRBD1|13|TRBV6-1
CASSQTGIGELFF
TGTGCCAGCAGCCAGACAGGGATCGGGGAGCTGTTTTTT
>.|TRBJ2-5|TRBD2|17|TRBV9
CASSVTVSGGGQETQYF
TGTGCCAGCAGCGTGACTGTAAGCGGGGGGGGACAAGAGACCCAGTACTTC
>few|TRBJ1-1|.|14|TRBV20-1
CSARDGGRGTEAFF
TGCAGTGCTAGAGATGGGGGGCGCGGCACTGAAGCTTTCTTT
>medium-sized|TRBJ2-3|TRBD2|14|TRBV20-1
CSALSGGITDTQYF
TGCAGTGCTCTCAGCGGGGGAATCACAGATACGCAGTATTTT